These 15 T cell receptor beta chains share one sample of origin, sequenced in a study of metastatic and nonmetastatic thyroid tumors. TCRdb re-clonotyped the PCR reads via MiXCR. The data show 15,000 to 20,000 clones, with more than 25% seen just once and about 13% held by the top ten. Ahead of thyroid surgery, no patient had received treatment of any kind. The sample comprised tumor tissue. Source of these receptors: a female donor with papillary thyroid cancer or a benign thyroid nodule (not recorded which). Some clones in this sample may be carry-over from other donors' samples.

This clone was seen a few times. The chain recombines TRBV15 with TRBJ2-1, with D perhaps being TRBD1 or TRBD2 (5 bases each). This CDR3 contains 14 residues. Germline V lookup: CDR1 LNHNV, CDR2 YYDKDF (reference sequence). Deletions cut 2 bases from V and 6 bases from J, with 11 bases between. The CDR3 coding sequence is TGTGCCACCAGCAGACGGGACCCCTTCAATGAGCAGTTCTTC. Translation: CATSRRDPFNEQFF.

The sample holds a few counts of this clone. The CDR3 protein is CASTRQGDSSPLHF. The CDR3 DNA sequence: TGTGCCAGCACCAGACAGGGGGATAGCTCACCCCTCCACTTT. This chain links TRBV6-2 or TRBV6-3 with TRBJ1-6, with 9 bases that match TRBD1. With V trimmed by 7 bases and J by 10 bases, 8 bases remained unmatched. The germline gives CDR1 MNHEY, CDR2 SVGEGT. There are 14 residues in the CDR3.

V usage is TRBV20-1 and J usage is TRBJ2-2, with 11 bases aligning to TRBD2. The V gene's germline CDR1 is DFQATT and CDR2 SNEGSKA (reference sequence). Trimming at V came to 6 bases and at J to 5 bases, leaving 26 bases not matched to a gene. This CDR3 contains 21 residues. The CDR3 region is CSARSLAGGPNKGLKTGELFF. CDR3 sequence (DNA): TGCAGTGCCAGATCCCTAGCGGGAGGTCCAAATAAAGGGCTGAAGACCGGGGAGCTGTTTTTT.

This clone showed up many times. This rearrangement joins TRBV18 to TRBJ2-7, with a tentative D call TRBD2 (6 bases). Germline lookup yields CDR1 KGHSH and CDR2 LQKENI. V was shortened by 3 bases and J by 2 bases, with 14 bases between the two germline ends. The CDR3 covers 15 residues. Here the CDR3 reads CASSPSDGRAYEQYF. In DNA form, the CDR3 reads TGTGCCAGCTCACCGTCGGACGGGAGAGCCTACGAGCAGTACTTC. Full variable domain (remainder filled in from reference TRBV18 and TRBJ2-7): NAGVMQNPRHLVRRRGQEARLRCSPMKGHSHVYWYRQLPEEGLKFMVYLQKENIIDESGMPKERFSAEFPKEGPSILRIQQVVRGDSAAYFCASSPSDGRAYEQYFGPGTRLTVT.

This clone was found a few times. This chain's CDR3 is CASTRTSGRAHEQYF. Written as DNA, the CDR3 is TGTGCCAGCACAAGGACTAGCGGGAGGGCCCACGAGCAGTACTTC. The chain links TRBV6-1 to TRBJ2-7, with 15 bases aligning to TRBD2. CDR1 MNHNS and CDR2 SASEGT come from the germline V gene. There are 15 residues in the CDR3. V was clipped by 7 bases and J by 5 bases; unmatched bases: 6.

This clone has only a few counts. The rearrangement joins TRBV6-1 to TRBJ2-1, with 8 bases lining up with TRBD2. The V segment lost 6 bases and the J segment 7 bases; nucleotides outside the gene matches: 11. The CDR3 is 15 residues long. Germline V lookup: CDR1 MNHNS, CDR2 SASEGT. The CDR3 sequence is CASSPGGGVLNEQFF. As DNA, the CDR3 is TGTGCCAGCAGCCCGGGGGGGGGCGTGTTGAATGAGCAGTTCTTC.

This clone turned up a few times. This chain connects TRBV15 to TRBJ1-4, with 7 bases fitting TRBD1. Germline loops: CDR1 LNHNV, CDR2 YYDKDF (reference sequence). Losses at the gene ends were 0 bases for V and 5 bases for J; bases not matched to a gene: 3. CDR3 length equals 15 residues. In nucleotides, the CDR3 is TGTGCCACCAGCAGAGATCAGGGACAGAATGAAAAACTGTTTTTT. It translates to CATSRDQGQNEKLFF.

This clone is classed as medium-sized. This chain connects TRBV12-3 or TRBV12-4 to TRBJ1-3; D call uncertain. V was pared by 5 bases and J by 10 bases, with 18 bases between. The CDR3 contains 14 residues. The CDR3 DNA reads as TGTGCCAGCAGTCCCGAGGACGAGGAGAGGACCATATATTTT. Its translation: CASSPEDEERTIYF.

This clone turned up a few times. In DNA form, the CDR3 reads TGTGCCAGCAGTCTACAGGAGAGCTCTGGAAACACCATATATTTT. It is translated as CASSLQESSGNTIYF. V is TRBV6-5 and J is TRBJ1-3; D perhaps matches TRBD1 (5 bases). Germline V lookup: CDR1 MNHEY, CDR2 SVGAGI. The CDR3 covers 15 residues. Trimming removed 5 bases at V and 0 bases at J, with 11 bases between.

CDR3 in DNA: TGTGCCAGCAGCCCCGGGCGCGTATACAATGAGCAGTTCTTC. Its translation: CASSPGRVYNEQFF. V is TRBV6-2 or TRBV6-3 and J is TRBJ2-1; D is unclear. This CDR3 region has 14 residues. Trimming shortened V by 6 bases and J by 4 bases, and 13 bases separated the two germline ends. CDR1 is MNHEY and CDR2 is SVGEGT in the germline V gene.

V is TRBV5-1 and J is TRBJ2-7; D is uncertain. The CDR3 covers 14 residues. The germline V and J ends were trimmed by 4 bases and 4 bases, with 15 bases remaining between them. The germline V gene encodes CDR1 SGHRS and CDR2 YFSETQ. CDR3 residues: CASSVTHPGYEQYF. In DNA, the CDR3 is TGCGCCAGCAGCGTGACACACCCAGGATACGAGCAGTACTTC. The full variable domain, with the rest looked up from reference TRBV5-1 and TRBJ2-7, is KAGVTQTPRYLIKTRGQQVTLSCSPISGHRSVSWYQQTPGQGLQFLFEYFSETQRNKGNFPGRFSGRQFSNSRSEMNVSTLELGDSALYLCASSVTHPGYEQYFGPGTRLTVT.

A few counts support this clone. The chain recombines TRBV12-3 or TRBV12-4 with TRBJ2-2; D remains ambiguous. The length of the CDR3 is 14 residues. With 0 bases removed from V and 6 bases from J, the gap between germline ends came to 8 bases. The CDR3: CASSLALGAGELFF. The CDR3 nucleotides are TGTGCCAGCAGTTTAGCGTTGGGTGCCGGGGAGCTGTTTTTT.

This clone was picked up a small number of times. The chain uses TRBV30 and TRBJ1-4; D is unclear. Germline CDR1 and CDR2: GTSNPN and SVGIG (reference sequence). The V gene lost 0 bases and the J gene lost 0 bases, with 5 bases spanning the gap. The CDR3 has 14 residues. The chain's CDR3 is CAWSVPATNEKLFF. For the CDR3, the DNA is TGTGCCTGGAGTGTCCCAGCAACTAATGAAAAACTGTTTTTT.

Turning to this clone: Other DNA sequences of this sample code for an identical CDR3. The rearrangement uses TRBV7-2 and TRBJ2-7; the D is unclear. Germline V CDR1 and CDR2: SGHTA, FQGNSA. This CDR3 region has 13 residues. Trimming removed 1 base from V and 1 base from J, with 5 bases in between. In DNA form, the CDR3 reads TGTGCCAGCAGCTTAGACAGATCCTACGAGCAGTACTTC. Protein product: CASSLDRSYEQYF.

This clone was picked up many times. This rearrangement joins TRBV4-3 to TRBJ2-3, with a possible D match to TRBD2 (6 bases). The CDR3 contains 16 residues. V lost 0 bases and J lost 2, with 12 bases in between. CDR1 LGHNA and CDR2 YSLEER come from the germline V gene. The CDR3, as DNA: TGCGCCAGCAGCCAAGATCCGGCTAGCGACACAGATACGCAGTATTTT. It codes for CASSQDPASDTDTQYF.